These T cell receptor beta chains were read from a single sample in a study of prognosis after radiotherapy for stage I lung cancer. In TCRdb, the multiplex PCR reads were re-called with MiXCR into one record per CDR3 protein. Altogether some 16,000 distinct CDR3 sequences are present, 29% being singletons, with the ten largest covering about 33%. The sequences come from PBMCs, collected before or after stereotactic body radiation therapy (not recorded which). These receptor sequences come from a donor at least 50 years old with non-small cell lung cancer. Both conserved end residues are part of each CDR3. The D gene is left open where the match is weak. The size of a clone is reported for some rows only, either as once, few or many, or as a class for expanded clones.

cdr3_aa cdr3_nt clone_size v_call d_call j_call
CASRAGLGRGTQYF TGTGCCAGCAGAGCGGGACTAGGAAGGGGTACGCAGTATTTT many TRBV2 TRBD2 TRBJ2-3
CASSLGAGGTEAFF TGCGCCAGCAGCTTGGGCGCAGGGGGCACTGAAGCTTTCTTT many TRBV5-1 TRBD1 TRBJ1-1
CASSPGVDEQYF TGTGCCAGCAGCCCCGGGGTAGACGAGCAGTACTTC many TRBV7-8 . TRBJ2-7
CASSPGGSGRTDTQYF TGTGCCAGCAGCCCCGGGGGTAGCGGGAGAACAGATACGCAGTATTTT few TRBV9 TRBD2 TRBJ2-3
CSSQSSGQGDEQFF TGCAGTTCCCAATCCTCCGGACAGGGCGATGAGCAGTTCTTC once TRBV20-1 TRBD1 TRBJ2-1
CASSPQGSEQFF TGCGCCAGCAGCCCACAGGGAAGTGAGCAGTTCTTC many TRBV4-1 . TRBJ2-1
CASSADGEYNEQFF TGTGCCAGCAGCGCGGACGGGGAGTACAATGAGCAGTTCTTC many TRBV5-4 . TRBJ2-1
CASNPEGSSEQYF TGTGCCAGCAACCCTGAGGGGAGTAGCGAGCAGTACTTC many TRBV12-3/TRBV12-4 . TRBJ2-7
CASSPQGQGYEQYF TGTGCCAGCAGCCCCCAGGGACAGGGGTACGAGCAGTACTTC many TRBV9 TRBD1 TRBJ2-7
CASRSHDRNTEAFF TGTGCCAGCAGATCACACGACCGGAACACTGAAGCTTTCTTT many TRBV28 . TRBJ1-1
CVTSRALGTDTQYF TGTGTCACCAGCAGGGCCCTAGGAACAGATACGCAGTATTTT . TRBV15 . TRBJ2-3
CASSPGTPYEQYF TGTGCCAGCAGTCCCGGGACCCCCTACGAGCAGTACTTC medium-sized TRBV6-1 . TRBJ2-7
CASSLRQGSADTQYF TGTGCCAGCAGCCTCCGACAGGGGTCGGCGGATACGCAGTATTTT many TRBV5-5 TRBD1 TRBJ2-3
CASSLLQESYEQYF TGCGCCAGCAGCTTGTTACAGGAGTCCTACGAGCAGTACTTC medium-sized TRBV5-1 . TRBJ2-7
CSVRKLASEQFF TGCAGCGTTCGGAAATTGGCGTCCGAGCAGTTCTTC many TRBV29-1 . TRBJ2-1
CASSPSSAVNYGYTF TGTGCCAGCAGTCCAAGCTCCGCAGTCAACTATGGCTACACCTTC many TRBV7-2 . TRBJ1-2
CASAPGNNSPLHF TGTGCCAGCGCGCCGGGGAATAATTCACCCCTCCACTTT many TRBV7-2 . TRBJ1-6
CAIRTGDRDYEQYF TGTGCCATCAGGACAGGGGACAGGGACTACGAGCAGTACTTC many TRBV10-3 TRBD1 TRBJ2-7
CASSQAGRLDEQFF TGTGCCAGCAGCCAAGCAGGCCGGCTCGATGAGCAGTTCTTC many TRBV3-1 . TRBJ2-1
CANSLDLNEQFF TGTGCCAACAGCTTAGACTTGAATGAGCAGTTCTTC . TRBV7-9 . TRBJ2-1
CASSEGGVLAKNIQYF TGTGCCAGCAGTGAAGGTGGAGTACTAGCCAAAAACATTCAGTACTTC many TRBV6-1 . TRBJ2-4
CSARVKRVDEQFF TGCAGTGCTAGAGTGAAGAGGGTCGATGAGCAGTTCTTC many TRBV20-1 . TRBJ2-1
CASSSLGQGARTDTQYF TGCGCCAGCAGCTCACTGGGACAGGGGGCGAGAACAGATACGCAGTATTTT . TRBV5-1 TRBD1 TRBJ2-3
CSVGQGAGVGETQYF TGCAGCGTTGGGCAGGGGGCGGGAGTAGGGGAGACCCAGTACTTC many TRBV29-1 . TRBJ2-5
CASSLFRGNNEQFF TGTGCCAGCAGTTTATTCCGGGGAAACAATGAGCAGTTCTTC many TRBV27 . TRBJ2-1
CASSANTGELFF TGTGCCAGCTCAGCTAACACCGGGGAGCTGTTTTTT many TRBV18 . TRBJ2-2
CSARDGGQIYCYTF TGCAGCGCTAGAGATGGGGGACAGATATATTGCTACACCTTC . TRBV20-1 TRBD1 TRBJ1-2
CASSGGSGGDMASTDTQYF TGTGCCAGTAGTGGTGGTAGCGGGGGAGACATGGCGTCGACAGATACGCAGTATTTT many TRBV19 TRBD2 TRBJ2-3
CSARSGQLVYGYTF TGCAGTGCTAGGAGTGGGCAGCTGGTATATGGCTACACCTTC . TRBV20-1 . TRBJ1-2
CASSPLGAGVSFEQYF TGTGCCAGCAGCCCATTGGGTGCGGGAGTTTCATTCGAGCAGTACTTC many TRBV7-8 TRBD2 TRBJ2-7
CASQLIPPSGYTF TGTGCCTCCCAACTTATACCGCCGTCAGGCTACACCTTC many TRBV30 . TRBJ1-2
CASSHRAGTDTQYF TGCGCCAGCAGCCACCGAGCGGGTACAGATACGCAGTATTTT many TRBV5-1 . TRBJ2-3